Many counts were recorded for the clone carrying this T cell receptor (beta chain). Its antigen is as yet unknown. These patients, aged 18 to 65, had recently diagnosed hyperthyroidism lasting under 2 months. The PBMCs were taken from more than 8 ml of fresh peripheral blood. This specimen belongs to a study of T cells in Graves' hyperthyroidism and ophthalmopathy. Study observations and caveats: Patients with ophthalmopathy were separated from those with stable hyperthyroidism by a 13 V-J model. Blood shared most expanded thyroid clonotypes above 0.001.

The germline V gene encodes CDR1 SGHRS and CDR2 YFSETQ. This CDR3 contains 15 residues. Losses at the gene ends were 4 bases for V and 8 bases for J; bases not matched to a gene: 7. There were TCR beta CDR3 regions amplified from RNA transcripts. HTBI primers were the set used in a first-round RT-PCR of the TCR CDR3. TCRdb reprocessed the multiplex PCR reads via MiXCR and lists one record per CDR3 protein. The table lists 350,000 to 450,000 distinct CDR3 sequences, roughly 14% of them singletons. The V call is TRBV5-1, the J call TRBJ2-1; 12 bases match TRBD1. This clonotype was obtained from a woman aged 60 to 75 with Graves' hyperthyroidism. Specimen: blood. CDR3 DNA sequence: TGCGCCAGCAGCACAGGTGGGACAGGGGGCGATGAGCAGTTCTTC. Its translation: CASSTGGTGGDEQFF.